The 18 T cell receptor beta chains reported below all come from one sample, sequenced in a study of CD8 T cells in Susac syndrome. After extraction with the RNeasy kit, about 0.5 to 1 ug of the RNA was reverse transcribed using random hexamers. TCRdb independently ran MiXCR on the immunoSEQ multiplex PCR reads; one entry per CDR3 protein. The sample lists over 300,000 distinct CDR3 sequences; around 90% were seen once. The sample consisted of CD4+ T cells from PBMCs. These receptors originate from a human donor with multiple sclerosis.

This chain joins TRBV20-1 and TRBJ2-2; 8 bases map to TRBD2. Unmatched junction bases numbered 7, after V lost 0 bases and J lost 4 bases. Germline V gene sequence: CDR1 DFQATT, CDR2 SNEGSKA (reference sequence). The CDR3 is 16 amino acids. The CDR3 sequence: CSARDPREGGTGELFF. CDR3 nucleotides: TGCAGTGCTAGAGATCCCCGGGAGGGAGGCACCGGGGAGCTGTTTTTT.

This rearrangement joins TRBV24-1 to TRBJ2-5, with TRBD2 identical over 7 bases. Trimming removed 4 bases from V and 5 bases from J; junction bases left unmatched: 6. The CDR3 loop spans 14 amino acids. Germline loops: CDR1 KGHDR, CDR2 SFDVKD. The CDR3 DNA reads TGTGCCACCAGTGACCCGGGGGGTTCGGAGACCCAGTACTTC. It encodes CATSDPGGSETQYF.

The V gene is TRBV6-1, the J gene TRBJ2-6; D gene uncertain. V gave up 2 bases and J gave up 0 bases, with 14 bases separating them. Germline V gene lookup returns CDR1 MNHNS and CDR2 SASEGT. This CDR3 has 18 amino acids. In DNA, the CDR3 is TGTGCCAGCAGTGAAAATGGAAGGCCGTTCTCTGGGGCCAACGTCCTGACTTTC. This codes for CASSENGRPFSGANVLTF.

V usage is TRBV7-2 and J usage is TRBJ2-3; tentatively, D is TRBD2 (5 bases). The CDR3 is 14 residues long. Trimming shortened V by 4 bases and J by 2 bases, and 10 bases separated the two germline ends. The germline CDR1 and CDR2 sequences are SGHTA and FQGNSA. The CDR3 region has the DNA TGTGCCAGCAGCTACGGGGTTGTCACAGATACGCAGTATTTT. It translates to CASSYGVVTDTQYF. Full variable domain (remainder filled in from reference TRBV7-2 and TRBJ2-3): GAGVSQSPSNKVTEKGKDVELRCDPISGHTALYWYRQSLGQGLEFLIYFQGNSAPDKSGLPSDRFSAERTGGSVSTLTIQRTQQEDSAVYLCASSYGVVTDTQYFGPGTRLTVL.

The CDR3 DNA is TGCGCCAGCAGCTTGGTAGGCGGGAGGAACAATGAGCAGTTCTTC. As protein: CASSLVGGRNNEQFF. The chain is built from TRBV5-1 and TRBJ2-1; 8 bases align to TRBD2. Germline assignment: CDR1 SGHRS and CDR2 YFSETQ. J was trimmed by 5 bases and V by 0 bases; bases with no gene match: 4. The CDR3 has 15 residues.

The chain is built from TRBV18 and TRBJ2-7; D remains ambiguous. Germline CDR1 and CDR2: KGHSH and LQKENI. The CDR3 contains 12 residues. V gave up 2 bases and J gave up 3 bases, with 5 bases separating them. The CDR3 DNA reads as TGTGCCAGCTCACCAGCAAGCTACGAGCAGTACTTC. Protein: CASSPASYEQYF.

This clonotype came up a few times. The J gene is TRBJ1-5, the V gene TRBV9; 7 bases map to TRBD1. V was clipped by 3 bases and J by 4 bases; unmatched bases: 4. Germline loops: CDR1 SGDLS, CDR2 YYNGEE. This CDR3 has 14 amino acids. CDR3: CASSAGTDNQPQHF. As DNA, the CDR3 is TGTGCCAGCAGCGCGGGGACAGATAATCAGCCCCAGCATTTT.

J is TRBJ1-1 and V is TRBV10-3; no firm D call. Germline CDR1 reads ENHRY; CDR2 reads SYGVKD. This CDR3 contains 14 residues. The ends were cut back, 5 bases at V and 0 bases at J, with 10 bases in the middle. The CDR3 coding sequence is TGTGCCATCAGTCCGGACCGAGTGAACACTGAAGCTTTCTTT. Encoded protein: CAISPDRVNTEAFF.

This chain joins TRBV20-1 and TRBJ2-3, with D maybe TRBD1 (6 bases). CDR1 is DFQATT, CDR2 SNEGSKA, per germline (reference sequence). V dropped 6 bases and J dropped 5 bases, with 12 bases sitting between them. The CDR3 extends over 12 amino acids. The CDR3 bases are TGCAGTGCCAGGGGTTTTGGAGATACGCAGTATTTT. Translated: CSARGFGDTQYF.

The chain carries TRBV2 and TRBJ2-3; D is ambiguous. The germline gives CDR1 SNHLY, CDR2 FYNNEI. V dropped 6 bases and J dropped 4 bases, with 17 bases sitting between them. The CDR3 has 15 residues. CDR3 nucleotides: TGTGCCAGCAGCCCCCCGGTAGTGGGCCCAGATACGCAGTATTTT. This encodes CASSPPVVGPDTQYF.

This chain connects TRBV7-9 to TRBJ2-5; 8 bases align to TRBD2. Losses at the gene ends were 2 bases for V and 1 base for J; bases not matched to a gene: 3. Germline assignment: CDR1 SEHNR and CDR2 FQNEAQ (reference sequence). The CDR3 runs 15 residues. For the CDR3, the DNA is TGTGCCAGCAGCTTATATCGGGGGGGCCAAGAGACCCAGTACTTC. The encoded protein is CASSLYRGGQETQYF.

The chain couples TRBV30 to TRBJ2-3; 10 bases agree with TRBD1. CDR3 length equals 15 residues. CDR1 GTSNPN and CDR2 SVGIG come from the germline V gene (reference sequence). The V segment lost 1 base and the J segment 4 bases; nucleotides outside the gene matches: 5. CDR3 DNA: TGTGCCTGGAGTGCCTCCGGGACAGGGGCAGATACGCAGTATTTT. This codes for CAWSASGTGADTQYF.

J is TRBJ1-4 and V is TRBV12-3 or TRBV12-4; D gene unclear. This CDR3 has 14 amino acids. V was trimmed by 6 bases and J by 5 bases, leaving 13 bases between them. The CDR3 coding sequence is TGTGCCAGCAGAAAGAGGGAACAAAATGAAAAACTGTTTTTT. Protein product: CASRKREQNEKLFF.

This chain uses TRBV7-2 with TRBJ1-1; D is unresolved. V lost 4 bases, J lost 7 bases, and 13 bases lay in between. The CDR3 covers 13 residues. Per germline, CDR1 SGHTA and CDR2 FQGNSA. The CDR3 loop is CASSSDPMGEAFF. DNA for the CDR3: TGTGCCAGCAGCTCGGATCCGATGGGTGAAGCTTTCTTT.

The CDR3, as DNA: TGCAGTGCTAGAGATCTCCGGGTGGGGATCGGCTACGAGCAGTACTTC. It translates to CSARDLRVGIGYEQYF. J is TRBJ2-7 and V is TRBV20-1; D unclear. Germline values: CDR1 DFQATT, CDR2 SNEGSKA (reference sequence). This CDR3 has 16 residues. V lost 0 bases and J 3 bases, leaving 18 bases between the germline ends.

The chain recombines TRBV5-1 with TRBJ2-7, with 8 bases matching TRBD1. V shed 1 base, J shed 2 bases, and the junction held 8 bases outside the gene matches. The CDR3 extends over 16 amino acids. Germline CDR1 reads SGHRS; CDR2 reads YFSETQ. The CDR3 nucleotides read TGCGCCAGCAGCTTGACAGGGGGAAAAACCCCCTACGAGCAGTACTTC. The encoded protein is CASSLTGGKTPYEQYF.

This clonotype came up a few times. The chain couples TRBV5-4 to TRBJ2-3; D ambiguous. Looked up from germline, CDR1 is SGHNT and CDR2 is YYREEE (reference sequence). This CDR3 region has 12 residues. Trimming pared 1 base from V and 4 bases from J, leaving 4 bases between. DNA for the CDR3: TGTGCCAGCAGCTTGACGGCAGATACGCAGTATTTT. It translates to CASSLTADTQYF.

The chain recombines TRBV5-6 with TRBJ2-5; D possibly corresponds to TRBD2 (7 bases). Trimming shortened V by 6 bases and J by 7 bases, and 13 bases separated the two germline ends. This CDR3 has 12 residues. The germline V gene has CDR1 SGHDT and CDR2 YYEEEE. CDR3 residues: CASTLGGGTQYF. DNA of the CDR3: TGTGCCAGCACTTTAGGGGGGGGGACCCAGTACTTC.